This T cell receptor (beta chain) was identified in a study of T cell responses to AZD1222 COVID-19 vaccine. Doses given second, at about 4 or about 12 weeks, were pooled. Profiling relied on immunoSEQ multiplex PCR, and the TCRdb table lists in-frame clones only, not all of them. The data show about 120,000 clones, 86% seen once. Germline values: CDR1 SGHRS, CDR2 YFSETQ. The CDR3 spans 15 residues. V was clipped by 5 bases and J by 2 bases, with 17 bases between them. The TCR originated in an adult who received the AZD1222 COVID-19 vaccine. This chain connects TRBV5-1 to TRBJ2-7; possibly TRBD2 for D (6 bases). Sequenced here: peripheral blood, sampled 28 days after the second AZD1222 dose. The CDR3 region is CASSGGNLITYEQYF. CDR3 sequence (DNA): TGCGCCAGCAGTGGAGGGAACCTTATTACCTACGAGCAGTACTTC.